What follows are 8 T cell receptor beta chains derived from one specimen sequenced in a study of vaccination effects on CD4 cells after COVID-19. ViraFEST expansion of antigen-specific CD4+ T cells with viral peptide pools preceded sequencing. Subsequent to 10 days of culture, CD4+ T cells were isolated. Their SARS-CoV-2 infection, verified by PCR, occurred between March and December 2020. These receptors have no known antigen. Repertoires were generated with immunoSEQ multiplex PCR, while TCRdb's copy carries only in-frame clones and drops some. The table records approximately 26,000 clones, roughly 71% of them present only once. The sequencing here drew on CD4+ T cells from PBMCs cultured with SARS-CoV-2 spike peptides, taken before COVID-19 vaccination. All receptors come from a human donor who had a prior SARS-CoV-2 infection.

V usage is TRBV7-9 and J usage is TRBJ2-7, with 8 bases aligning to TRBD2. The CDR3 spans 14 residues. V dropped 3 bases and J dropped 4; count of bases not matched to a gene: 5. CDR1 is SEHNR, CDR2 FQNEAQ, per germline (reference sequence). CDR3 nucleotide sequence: TGTGCCAGCAGCTTCCAAGCGGGAGAGTACGAGCAGTACTTC. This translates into CASSFQAGEYEQYF.

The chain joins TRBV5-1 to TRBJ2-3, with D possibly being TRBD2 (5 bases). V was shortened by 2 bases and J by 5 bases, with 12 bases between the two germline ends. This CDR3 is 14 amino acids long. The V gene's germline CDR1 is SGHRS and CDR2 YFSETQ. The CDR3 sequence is CASSLALGKDTQYF. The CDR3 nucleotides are TGCGCCAGCAGCTTAGCACTAGGTAAAGATACGCAGTATTTT.

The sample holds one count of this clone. The CDR3 nucleotides are TGTGCCAGCAGCGCCCCCGGTAGCGGGATAGCCAATGAGCAGTTCTTC. Translating it yields CASSAPGSGIANEQFF. The chain recombines TRBV11-2 with TRBJ2-1; 8 bases map to TRBD2. The CDR3 has 16 residues. Looked up from germline, CDR1 is SGHAT and CDR2 is FQNNGV. V shed 5 bases and J 6 bases; nucleotides not matched to a gene: 12.

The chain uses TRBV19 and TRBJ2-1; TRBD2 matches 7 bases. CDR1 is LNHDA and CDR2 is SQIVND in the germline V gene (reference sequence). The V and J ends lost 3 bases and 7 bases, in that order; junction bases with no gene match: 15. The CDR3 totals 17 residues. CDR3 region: CASSIQGVAGPFNEQFF. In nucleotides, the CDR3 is TGTGCCAGTAGTATCCAAGGGGTAGCGGGCCCTTTTAATGAGCAGTTCTTC. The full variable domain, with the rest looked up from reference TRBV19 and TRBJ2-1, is DGGITQSPKYLFRKEGQNVTLSCEQNLNHDAMYWYRQDPGQGLRLIYYSQIVNDFQKGDIAEGYSVSREKKESFPLTVTSAQKNPTAFYLCASSIQGVAGPFNEQFFGPGTRLTVL.

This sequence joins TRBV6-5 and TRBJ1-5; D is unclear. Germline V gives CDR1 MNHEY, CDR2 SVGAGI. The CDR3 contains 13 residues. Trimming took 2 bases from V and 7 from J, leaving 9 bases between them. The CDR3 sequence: CASSYRGQQPQHF. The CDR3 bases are TGTGCCAGCAGTTACAGAGGGCAACAGCCCCAGCATTTT.

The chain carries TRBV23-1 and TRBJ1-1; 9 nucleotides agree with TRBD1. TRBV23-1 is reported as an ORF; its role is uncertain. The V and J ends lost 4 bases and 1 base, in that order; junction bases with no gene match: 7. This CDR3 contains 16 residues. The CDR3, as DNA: TGCGCCAGCAGTCTTATACAGGGGGCCCGGAACACTGAAGCTTTCTTT. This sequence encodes CASSLIQGARNTEAFF.

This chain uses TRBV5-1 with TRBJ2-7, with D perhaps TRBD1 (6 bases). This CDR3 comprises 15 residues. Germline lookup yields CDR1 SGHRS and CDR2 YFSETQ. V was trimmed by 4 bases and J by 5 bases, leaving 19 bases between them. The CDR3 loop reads CASSAGGLGPNEQYF. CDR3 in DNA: TGCGCCAGCAGCGCTGGGGGCCTAGGCCCAAACGAGCAGTACTTC.

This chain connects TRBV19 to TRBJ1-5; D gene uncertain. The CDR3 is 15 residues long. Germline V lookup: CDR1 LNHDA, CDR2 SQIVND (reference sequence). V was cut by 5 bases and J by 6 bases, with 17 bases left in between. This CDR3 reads CASSVTPARVQPQHF. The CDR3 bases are TGTGCCAGTAGTGTGACCCCAGCTCGGGTTCAGCCCCAGCATTTT.